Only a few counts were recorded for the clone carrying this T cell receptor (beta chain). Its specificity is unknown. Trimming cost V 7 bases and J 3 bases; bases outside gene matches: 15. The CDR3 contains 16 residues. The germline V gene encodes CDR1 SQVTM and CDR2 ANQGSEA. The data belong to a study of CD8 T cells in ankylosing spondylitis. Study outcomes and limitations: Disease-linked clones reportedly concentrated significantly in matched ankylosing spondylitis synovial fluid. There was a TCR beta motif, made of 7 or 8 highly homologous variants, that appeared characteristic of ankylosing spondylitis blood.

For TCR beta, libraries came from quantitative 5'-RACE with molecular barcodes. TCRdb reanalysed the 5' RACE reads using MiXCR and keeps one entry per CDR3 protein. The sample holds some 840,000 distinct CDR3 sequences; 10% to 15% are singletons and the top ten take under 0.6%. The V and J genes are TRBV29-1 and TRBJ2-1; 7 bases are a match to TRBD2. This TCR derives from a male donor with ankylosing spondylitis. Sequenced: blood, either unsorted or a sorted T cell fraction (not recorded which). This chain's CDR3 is CSEGRNILADYNEQFF. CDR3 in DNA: TGCAGCGAAGGCAGAAATATTCTAGCGGACTACAATGAGCAGTTCTTC.